Sequencing of this TCR beta chain was carried out in a study of tumor and adjacent non-tumor tissue in lung cancer. About the research overall: Each sample yielded approximately 4 million productive TCRbeta reads on average. Study-level points and caveats: TCR diversity was significantly greater in tumor than normal lung tissue.

Three rounds of nested PCR, following a modified ARM-PCR protocol, produced the TCRbeta library. Each CDR3 protein is one row after TCRdb ran MiXCR on the multiplex PCR reads. The repertoire holds about 50,000 distinct CDR3 sequences, with 70% to 80% as singletons. CDR3 length: 16 residues. Germline V lookup: CDR1 LGHNA, CDR2 YSLEER. As to this clonotype: Antigen: not known. Relative to the germline gene, one junction end is altered; a read error may explain this.

This sample's RNA came from whole unsorted tissue. The normal lung tissue was taken more than 3 cm from the tumor edge. The sequenced material came from distant non-tumor lung tissue. The source is a woman aged 55-70 years with non-small cell lung cancer. This sequence joins TRBV4-3 and TRBJ2-2, with TRBD2 identical over 7 bases. CDR3 amino acids: CASSQGPAGNTGELSF. The CDR3 nucleotides read TGCGCCAGCAGTCAAGGGCCAGCGGGGAACACCGGGGAGCTGTCTTTT.